A selection of T cell receptor beta chains follows, all from one sample in a study of human T cells and chemical hapten exposure. One entry per CDR3 protein, called by TCRdb with MiXCR from the RACE reads. The sample lists approximately 90,000 distinct CDR3 sequences, roughly 11% occurring once. The sequencing used whole blood, collected in connection with sensitization to the hapten diphenylcyclopropenone (DPC). These receptors all come from a middle-aged man with alopecia areata. Some clones in this sample may be carry-over from other donors' samples. CDR3s include the opening cysteine and the closing phenylalanine or tryptophan. D genes are given only for firm matches. The size field is filled for only some rows; it gives once, few, many or a size class.

D gene	V gene	J gene	clone size	CDR3 DNA	CDR3 protein
NA	TRBV12-3/TRBV12-4	TRBJ2-3	NA	TGTGCCAGCAAGGACGGTAAAGGCACAGATACGCAGTATTTT	CASKDGKGTDTQYF
NA	TRBV30	TRBJ1-1	few	TGTGCCTGGGCGATCCAGGGGTTCGGGACTGAAGCTTTCTTT	CAWAIQGFGTEAFF
TRBD1	TRBV6-4	TRBJ2-1	NA	TGTGCCAGCAGTGTTTGGGACAGCCTCTACAATGAGCAGTTCTTC	CASSVWDSLYNEQFF
NA	TRBV6-4	TRBJ1-3	many	TGTGCCAGCAGCCTACAGAAGGCGCCAACCTCTGGAAACACCATATATTTT	CASSLQKAPTSGNTIYF
NA	TRBV18	TRBJ1-4	many	TGTGCCAGCTCACCATGGGGACGGGCAACTAATGAAAAACTGTTTTTT	CASSPWGRATNEKLFF
TRBD1	TRBV6-1	TRBJ1-5	NA	TGTGCCAGCAGAGCAAGACAGGGCGGAAATCAGCCCCAGCATTTT	CASRARQGGNQPQHF
NA	TRBV12-3/TRBV12-4	TRBJ2-5	few	TGTGCCAGCAGTTTATCCCCGGGACTCGGACAAGAGACCCAGTACTTC	CASSLSPGLGQETQYF
TRBD1	TRBV20-1	TRBJ2-3	few	TGCAGTGCTAGAGCCGGACAGGGGGCGGCAGATACGCAGTATTTT	CSARAGQGAADTQYF
TRBD1	TRBV7-8	TRBJ2-7	NA	TGTGCCAGCAGTTGGACAGGGGGACCCTACGAGCAGTACTTC	CASSWTGGPYEQYF
NA	TRBV7-9	TRBJ2-5	NA	TGTGCCAGCAGCTTAGAGTACGGAACCCAAGAGACCCAGTACTTC	CASSLEYGTQETQYF
NA	TRBV6-5	TRBJ2-1	few	TGTGCCAGCAGTTACGGGACACCGCCGGATGAGCAGTTCTTC	CASSYGTPPDEQFF
NA	TRBV12-3/TRBV12-4	TRBJ1-4	NA	TGTGCCAGCAGTTCCCGACCCTTAGGAGTAGCTACTAATGAAAAACTGTTTTTT	CASSSRPLGVATNEKLFF
TRBD2	TRBV27	TRBJ2-3	few	TGTGCCAGCAGTTGGAGGCTAGCGGGAGTAGGAGGCACAGATACGCAGTATTTT	CASSWRLAGVGGTDTQYF
NA	TRBV9	TRBJ2-1	many	TGTGCCAGCAGCGTAGGAGGGGGGAAAGGTAACAATGAGCAGTTCTTC	CASSVGGGKGNNEQFF